Listed below are T cell receptor beta chains from one sample, sequenced in a study of T cells in Graves' hyperthyroidism and ophthalmopathy. TCRdb used MiXCR to reprocess the multiplex PCR reads, holding one entry per CDR3 protein. Here the sample spans a few hundred thousand distinct CDR3 sequences, approximately 14% being singletons. Sequencing used blood. These receptor sequences come from a woman aged 25 to 39 with Graves' hyperthyroidism. Each CDR3 is given with its conserved first and last residue. Fields, in order: D gene, clone size, V gene, CDR3 length, J gene, CDR3 protein, CDR3 DNA. A D gene is named only where the DNA matches it firmly. Expanded clones are given a class, and other clones once, few, many or no size at all.

TRBD1	many	TRBV10-3	13	TRBJ1-2	CATHSGTVYGYTF	TGTGCCACCCATTCCGGGACAGTCTATGGCTACACCTTC
TRBD1	many	TRBV5-5	17	TRBJ1-3	CASSHEGQLFSGNTIYF	TGTGCCAGCAGCCACGAGGGACAGCTGTTCTCTGGAAACACCATATATTTT
-	-	TRBV4-1	14	TRBJ1-6	CASSQVNAISPLHF	TGCGCCAGCAGCCAAGTGAATGCAATTTCACCCCTCCACTTT
-	few	TRBV29-1	13	TRBJ2-2	CSVERDSTGELFF	TGCAGCGTTGAGCGGGATAGTACCGGGGAGCTGTTTTTT
TRBD2	few	TRBV28	16	TRBJ2-3	CAGSFRGGRGADTQYF	TGTGCCGGCAGTTTTCGGGGGGGGCGAGGGGCAGATACGCAGTATTTT
TRBD2	-	TRBV11-2	17	TRBJ2-3	CASSSPTSGERTDTQYF	TGTGCCAGCAGCTCACCGACTAGCGGGGAAAGAACCGATACGCAGTATTTT
TRBD1	-	TRBV4-1	16	TRBJ2-3	CASSQAATGALDTQYF	TGCGCCAGCAGCCAAGCGGCGACAGGGGCTCTGGATACGCAGTATTTT
-	many	TRBV20-1	15	TRBJ2-3	CSASLRLRKTDTQYF	TGCAGTGCTAGTTTGCGACTACGAAAAACAGATACGCAGTATTTT
-	many	TRBV11-2	13	TRBJ2-1	CASSLDQVREQFF	TGTGCCAGCAGCCTGGACCAGGTGCGGGAGCAGTTCTTC
TRBD2	many	TRBV11-1	15	TRBJ2-1	CASTKGLAGPNEQFF	TGTGCCAGCACCAAAGGACTAGCGGGACCCAATGAGCAGTTCTTC
TRBD1	-	TRBV5-1	15	TRBJ2-3	CASSPGQGGEDTQYF	TGCGCCAGCAGCCCCGGACAGGGTGGGGAAGATACGCAGTATTTT
-	many	TRBV12-3/TRBV12-4	14	TRBJ2-2	CASSLTSRTGELFF	TGTGCCAGCAGCCTGACTAGTAGGACCGGGGAGCTGTTTTTT
-	few	TRBV6-5	14	TRBJ1-1	CASSYFAGDTEAFF	TGTGCCAGCAGTTACTTTGCTGGGGACACTGAAGCTTTCTTT
-	few	TRBV6-1	14	TRBJ2-4	CASATGRRRDIQYF	TGTGCCAGCGCCACAGGGAGGCGAAGGGACATTCAGTACTTC
-	many	TRBV27	14	TRBJ1-1	CASSLVDMNTEAFF	TGTGCCAGCAGTTTAGTGGACATGAACACTGAAGCTTTCTTT
-	few	TRBV3-1	16	TRBJ1-2	CATKGLQPGDTYGYTF	TGTGCCACCAAGGGTCTACAGCCCGGGGACACATATGGCTACACCTTC